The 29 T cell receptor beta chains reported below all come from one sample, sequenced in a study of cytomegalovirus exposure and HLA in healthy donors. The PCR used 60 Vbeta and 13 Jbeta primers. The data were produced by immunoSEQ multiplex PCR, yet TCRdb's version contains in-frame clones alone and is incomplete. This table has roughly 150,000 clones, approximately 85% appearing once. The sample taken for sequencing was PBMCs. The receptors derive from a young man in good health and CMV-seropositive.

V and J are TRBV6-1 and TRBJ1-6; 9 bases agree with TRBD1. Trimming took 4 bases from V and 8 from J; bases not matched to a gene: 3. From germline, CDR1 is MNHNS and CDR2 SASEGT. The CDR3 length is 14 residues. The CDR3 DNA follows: TGTGCCAGCAGTGGGGACAGGGAATATTCACCCCTCCACTTT. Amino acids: CASSGDREYSPLHF.

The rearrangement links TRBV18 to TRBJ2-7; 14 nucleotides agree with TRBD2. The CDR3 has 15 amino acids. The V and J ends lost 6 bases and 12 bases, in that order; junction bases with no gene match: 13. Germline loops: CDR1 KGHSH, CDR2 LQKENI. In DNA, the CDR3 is TGTGCCAGCTCCCAGACTAGCGGGAGGGCCTTCCGGCGGTACGTC. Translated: CASSQTSGRAFRRYV.

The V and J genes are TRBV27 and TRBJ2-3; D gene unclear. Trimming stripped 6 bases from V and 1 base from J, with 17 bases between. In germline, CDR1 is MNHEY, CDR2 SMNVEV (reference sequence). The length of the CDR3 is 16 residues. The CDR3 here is CASSPFSSLGTDTQYF. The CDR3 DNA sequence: TGTGCCAGCAGCCCCTTTAGTTCTCTCGGCACAGATACGCAGTATTTT.

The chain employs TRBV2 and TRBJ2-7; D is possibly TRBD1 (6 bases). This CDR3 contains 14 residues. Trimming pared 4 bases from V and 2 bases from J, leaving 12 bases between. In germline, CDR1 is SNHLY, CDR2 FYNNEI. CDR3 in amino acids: CASSVNRETYEQYF. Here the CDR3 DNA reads TGTGCCAGCAGTGTCAACAGGGAGACCTACGAGCAGTACTTC.

The CDR3 loop reads CASSGDSVYSNQPQHF. CDR3 nucleotides: TGTGCCAGCAGTGGGGACAGCGTTTATAGCAATCAGCCCCAGCATTTT. The chain carries TRBV2 and TRBJ1-5; 7 bases agree with TRBD1. Germline V gives CDR1 SNHLY, CDR2 FYNNEI. V dropped 4 bases and J dropped 0; count of bases not matched to a gene: 6. This CDR3 contains 16 residues.

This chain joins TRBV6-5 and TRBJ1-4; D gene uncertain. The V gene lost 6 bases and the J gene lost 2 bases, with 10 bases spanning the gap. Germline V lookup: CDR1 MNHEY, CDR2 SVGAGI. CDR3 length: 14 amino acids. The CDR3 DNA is TGTGCCAGCAGCCCCACAGTTACTAATGAAAAACTGTTTTTT. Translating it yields CASSPTVTNEKLFF.

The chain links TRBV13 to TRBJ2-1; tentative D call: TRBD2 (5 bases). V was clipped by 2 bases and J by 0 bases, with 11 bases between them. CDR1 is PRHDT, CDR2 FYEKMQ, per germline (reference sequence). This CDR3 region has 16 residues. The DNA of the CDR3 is TGTGCCAGCAGCTTAAGGACGGGAAGCTCCTACAATGAGCAGTTCTTC. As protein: CASSLRTGSSYNEQFF.

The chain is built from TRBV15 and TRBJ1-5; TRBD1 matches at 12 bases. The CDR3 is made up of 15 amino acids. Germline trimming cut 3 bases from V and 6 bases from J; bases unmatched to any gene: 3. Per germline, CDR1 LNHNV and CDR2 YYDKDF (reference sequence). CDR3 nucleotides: TGTGCCACCAGCAGGGGGACAGGGGGCGGTCAGCCCCAGCATTTT. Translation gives CATSRGTGGGQPQHF. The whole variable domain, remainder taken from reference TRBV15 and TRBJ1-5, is DAMVIQNPRYQVTQFGKPVTLSCSQTLNHNVMYWYQQKSSQAPKLLFHYYDKDFNNEADTPDNFQSRRPNTSFCFLDIRSPGLGDTAMYLCATSRGTGGGQPQHFGDGTRLSIL.

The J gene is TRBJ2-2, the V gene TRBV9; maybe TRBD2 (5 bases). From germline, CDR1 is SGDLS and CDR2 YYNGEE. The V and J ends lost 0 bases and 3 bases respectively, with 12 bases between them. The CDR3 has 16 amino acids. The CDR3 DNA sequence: TGTGCCAGCAGCGTAGCTGGGAGCGGAGACACCGGGGAGCTGTTTTTT. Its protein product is CASSVAGSGDTGELFF.

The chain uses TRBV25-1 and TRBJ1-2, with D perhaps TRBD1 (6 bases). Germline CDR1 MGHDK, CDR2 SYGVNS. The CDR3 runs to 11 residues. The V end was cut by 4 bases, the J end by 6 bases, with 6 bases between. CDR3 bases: TGTGCCAGCAGTGGACAGGATGGCTACACCTTC. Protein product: CASSGQDGYTF.

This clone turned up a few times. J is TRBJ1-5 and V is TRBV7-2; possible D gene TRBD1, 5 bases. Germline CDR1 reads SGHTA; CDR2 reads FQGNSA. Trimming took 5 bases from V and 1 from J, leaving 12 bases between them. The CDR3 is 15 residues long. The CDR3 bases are TGTGCCAGCAGCCTCCAAAAGGGGAGCAATCAGCCCCAGCATTTT. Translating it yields CASSLQKGSNQPQHF.

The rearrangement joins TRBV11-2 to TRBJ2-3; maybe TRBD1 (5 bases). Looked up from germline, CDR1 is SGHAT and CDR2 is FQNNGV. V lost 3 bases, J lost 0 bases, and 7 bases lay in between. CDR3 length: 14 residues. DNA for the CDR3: TGTGCCAGCAGCTTGACAGCCAGCACAGATACGCAGTATTTT. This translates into CASSLTASTDTQYF. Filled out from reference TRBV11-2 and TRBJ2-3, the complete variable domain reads EAGVAQSPRYKIIEKRQSVAFWCNPISGHATLYWYQQILGQGPKLLIQFQNNGVVDDSQLPKDRFSAERLKGVDSTLKIQPAKLEDSAVYLCASSLTASTDTQYFGPGTRLTVL.

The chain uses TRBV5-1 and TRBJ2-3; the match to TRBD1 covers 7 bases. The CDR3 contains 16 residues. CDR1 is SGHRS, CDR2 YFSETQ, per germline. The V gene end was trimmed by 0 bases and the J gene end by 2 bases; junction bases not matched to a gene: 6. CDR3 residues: CASSLAVGGPTDTQYF. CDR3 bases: TGCGCCAGCAGCTTGGCGGTAGGGGGCCCCACAGATACGCAGTATTTT.

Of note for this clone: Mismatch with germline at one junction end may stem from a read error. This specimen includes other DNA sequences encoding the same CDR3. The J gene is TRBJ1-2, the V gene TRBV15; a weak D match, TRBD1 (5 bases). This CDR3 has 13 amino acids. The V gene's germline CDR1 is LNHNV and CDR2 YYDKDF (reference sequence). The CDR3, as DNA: TGTGCCACCAGCCGAGACAGAGGGTATGGCTACACCTTC. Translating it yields CATSRDRGYGYTF.

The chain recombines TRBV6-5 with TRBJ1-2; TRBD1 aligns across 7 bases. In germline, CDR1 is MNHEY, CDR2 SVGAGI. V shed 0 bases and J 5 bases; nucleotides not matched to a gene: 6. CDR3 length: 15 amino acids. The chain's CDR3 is CASSYSWDSQYGYTF. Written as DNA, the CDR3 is TGTGCCAGCAGTTACTCCTGGGACAGTCAGTATGGCTACACCTTC.

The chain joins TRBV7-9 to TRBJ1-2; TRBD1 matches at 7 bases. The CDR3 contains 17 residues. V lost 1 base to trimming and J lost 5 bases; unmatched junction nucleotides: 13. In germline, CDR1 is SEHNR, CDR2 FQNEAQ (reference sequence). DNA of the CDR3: TGTGCCAGCAGCTTAGGGGGATGGGGGGACAGATCTTATGGCTACACCTTC. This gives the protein CASSLGGWGDRSYGYTF.

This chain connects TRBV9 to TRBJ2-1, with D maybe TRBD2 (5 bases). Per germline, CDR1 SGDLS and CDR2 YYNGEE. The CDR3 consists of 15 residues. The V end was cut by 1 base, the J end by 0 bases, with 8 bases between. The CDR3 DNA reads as TGTGCCAGCAGCGTATTTGGGAGCTCCTACAATGAGCAGTTCTTC. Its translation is CASSVFGSSYNEQFF.

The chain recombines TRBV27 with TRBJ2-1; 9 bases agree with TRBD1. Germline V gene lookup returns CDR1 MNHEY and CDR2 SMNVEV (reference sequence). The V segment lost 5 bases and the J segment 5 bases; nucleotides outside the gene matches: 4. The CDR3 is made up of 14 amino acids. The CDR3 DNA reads TGTGCCAGCAGTCCCGGGACAGGGCACAATGAGCAGTTCTTC. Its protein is CASSPGTGHNEQFF.

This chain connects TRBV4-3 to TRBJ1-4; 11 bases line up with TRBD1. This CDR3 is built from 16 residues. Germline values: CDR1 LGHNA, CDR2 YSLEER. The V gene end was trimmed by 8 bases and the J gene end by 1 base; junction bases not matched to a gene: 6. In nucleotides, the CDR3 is TGCGCCAGCTCCCCGGGACAGGGGGTAACTAATGAAAAACTGTTTTTT. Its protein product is CASSPGQGVTNEKLFF.

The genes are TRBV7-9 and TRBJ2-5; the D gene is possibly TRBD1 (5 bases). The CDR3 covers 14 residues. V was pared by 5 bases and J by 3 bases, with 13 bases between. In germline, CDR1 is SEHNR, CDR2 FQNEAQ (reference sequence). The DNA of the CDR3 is TGTGCCAGCAGCCCATCGACAGATAAAGAGACCCAGTACTTC. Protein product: CASSPSTDKETQYF.

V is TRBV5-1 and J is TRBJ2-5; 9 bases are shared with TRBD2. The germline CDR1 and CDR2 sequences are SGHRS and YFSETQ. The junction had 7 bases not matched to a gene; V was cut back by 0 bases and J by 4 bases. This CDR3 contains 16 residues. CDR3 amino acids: CASSLAGGLAGETQYF. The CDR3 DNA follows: TGCGCCAGCAGCTTGGCCGGGGGACTAGCAGGAGAGACCCAGTACTTC.

CDR3 sequence: CASISGNEQFF. CDR3 bases: TGTGCCAGCATTAGCGGGAATGAGCAGTTCTTC. The rearrangement uses TRBV11-2 and TRBJ2-1; 7 bases match TRBD2. J lost 7 bases, V lost 7 bases, and 1 base had no gene match. Germline V CDR1 and CDR2: SGHAT, FQNNGV. The CDR3 is 11 amino acids. The whole variable domain, remainder taken from reference TRBV11-2 and TRBJ2-1, is EAGVAQSPRYKIIEKRQSVAFWCNPISGHATLYWYQQILGQGPKLLIQFQNNGVVDDSQLPKDRFSAERLKGVDSTLKIQPAKLEDSAVYLCASISGNEQFFGPGTRLTVL.

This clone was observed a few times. The CDR3 region is CASSYDRTSNQPQHF. The DNA of the CDR3 is TGTGCCAGCAGTTACGACAGGACTAGCAATCAGCCCCAGCATTTT. The V call is TRBV6-6, the J call TRBJ1-5, with D perhaps TRBD1 (6 bases). Trimming stripped 2 bases from V and 0 bases from J, with 8 bases between. The CDR3 is made up of 15 amino acids. CDR1 is MNHNY and CDR2 is SVGAGI in the germline V gene (reference sequence).

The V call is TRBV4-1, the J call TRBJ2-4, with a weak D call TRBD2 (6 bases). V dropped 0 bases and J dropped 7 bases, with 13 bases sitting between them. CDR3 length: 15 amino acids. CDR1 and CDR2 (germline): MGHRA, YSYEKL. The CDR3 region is CASSQDSLGGNIQYF. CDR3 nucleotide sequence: TGCGCCAGCAGCCAAGACAGTCTCGGAGGGAACATTCAGTACTTC.

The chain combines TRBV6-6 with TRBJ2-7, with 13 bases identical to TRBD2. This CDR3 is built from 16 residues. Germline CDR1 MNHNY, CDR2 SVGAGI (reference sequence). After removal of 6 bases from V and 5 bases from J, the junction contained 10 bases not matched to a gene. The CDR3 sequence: CASRGLAGYEVHEQYF. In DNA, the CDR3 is TGTGCCAGCAGGGGACTAGCGGGGTATGAGGTCCACGAGCAGTACTTC.

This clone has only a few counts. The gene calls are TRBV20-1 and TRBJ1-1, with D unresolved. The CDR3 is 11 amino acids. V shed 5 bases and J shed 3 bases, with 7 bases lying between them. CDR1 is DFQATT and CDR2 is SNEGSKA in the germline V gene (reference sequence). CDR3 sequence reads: CSAQRDTEAFF. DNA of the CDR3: TGCAGTGCTCAGAGGGACACTGAAGCTTTCTTT.

This CDR3 is CASSPGVYGANVLTF. CDR3 DNA: TGTGCCAGCAGCCCAGGGGTTTATGGGGCCAACGTCCTGACTTTC. V is TRBV7-2 and J is TRBJ2-6; D is perhaps TRBD1 (6 bases). CDR1 is SGHTA, CDR2 FQGNSA, per germline. V dropped 5 bases and J dropped 3 bases, with 11 bases sitting between them. The CDR3 spans 15 residues.

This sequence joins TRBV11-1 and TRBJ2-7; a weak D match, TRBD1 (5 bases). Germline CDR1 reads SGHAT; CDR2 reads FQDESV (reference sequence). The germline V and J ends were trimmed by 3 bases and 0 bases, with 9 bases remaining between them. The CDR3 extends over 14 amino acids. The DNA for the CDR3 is TGTGCCAGCAGCTTGGTAGGGGCCTCCTACGAGCAGTACGTC. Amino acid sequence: CASSLVGASYEQYV.

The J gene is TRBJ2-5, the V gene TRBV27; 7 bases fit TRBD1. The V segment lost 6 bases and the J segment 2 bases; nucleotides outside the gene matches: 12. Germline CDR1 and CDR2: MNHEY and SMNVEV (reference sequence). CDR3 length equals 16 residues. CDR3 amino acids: CASRPTGALGQETQYF. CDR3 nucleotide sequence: TGTGCCAGCAGGCCCACAGGGGCCCTGGGGCAAGAGACCCAGTACTTC.